This T cell receptor (beta chain) was retrieved from a study of tumor and adjacent non-tumor tissue in lung cancer (dated by TCRdb to 2017 to 2018). As for the study more broadly: The cohort included about a dozen adenocarcinoma, a couple of squamous cell carcinoma and 1 small cell lung cancer patients. The roughly 15 enrolled patients, of whom approximately 10 were men and 5 were women, were aged about 31 to 85 years and were diagnosed with TNM stage I to III disease. Sequencing produced roughly 130 million productive TCRbeta reads in total, an average of about 4.17 million reads per sample. Using bulk TCRbeta repertoires from 15 lung cancer patients, the study set lung tumor tissue side by side with matched distant non-tumor lung tissue. Fewer than 35 paired specimens, one tumor and one normal lung sample per patient, were profiled by TCRbeta CDR3 sequencing. Results and caveats for the whole study, not just this receptor: Tumor tissue showed significantly higher TCR diversity (inverse Simpson) than normal lung tissue, at around 450 vs 150 (P = 0.0075, Mann-Whitney U test). With only about 16 patients in the cohort, the authors noted that larger samples and more detailed clinical data are needed. TCR diversity was significantly higher in younger patients, and greater tumor TCR diversity was associated with shorter overall survival and shorter disease-free survival. In normal lung, the top 100 clones accounted for a significantly larger cumulative share of the repertoire than in tumor tissue. The sequencing platform is not named in the methods, and unique molecular identifiers are not mentioned. Peripheral blood was not sequenced, so blood TCRbeta repertoires in these lung cancer patients were not examined.

RNA was extracted from bulk unsorted tissue and checked for quality with a NanoDrop ND-1000 and an Agilent 2100. For the normal lung samples, distant non-tumor tissue was collected more than 3 cm away from the tumor edge. Donors were newly diagnosed lung cancer patients admitted for thoracic surgery in China between August and November 2014, without prior chemotherapy. The study excluded patients who had received radiotherapy or chemotherapy before or who had another cancer at the same time. Surgical tissue pieces of about 1-2.3 cm3 were preserved in RNAlater solution and were kept at -80 degrees C until use. Turning to this clonotype: No cognate antigen has been identified for it. With a much larger clone just one base away, this may be a read error.

The library came from multiplex PCR. This sample was sequenced with an Illumina HiSeq 2500. Following protocols modified from ARM-PCR, the researchers constructed TCRbeta libraries through three rounds of nested PCR with primers (Table S4). Before sequencing, PCR products in the 200-500 bp range were cut out of the gel and cleaned up using the QIAquick gel extraction kit. The original pipeline was this. Reads were cleaned with Trimmomatic, merged with FLASH into complete CDR3 sequences, and assigned to V(D)J germline segments with MiTCR. Clonal diversity was computed as the inverse Simpson's index with VDJtools. In-frame sequences without a premature stop codon were defined as productive reads. Using fastp at Q25 and MiXCR, TCRdb reprocessed the public reads and kept productive beta chains. Merged by CDR3 protein, the rows form single entries marked with the most common genes and DNA. It is TCRdb's table, rather than the study itself, that gives the V and J calls and clone size. The sample contains about 50,000 distinct CDR3 sequences, around two thirds of them found a single time. 20% to 25% of the sample comes from the top ten.

CDR1 and CDR2 are read off the germline V gene (reference sequence) as SGHNT and YYREEE. The CDR3 contains 15 residues, cysteine and phenylalanine counted. Solely the CDR3 DNA is kept, with 45 bases framed from the first base. V is reduced by 1 base and J by 4 bases, leaving a spacing of 14 bases between them. The chain is encoded by TRBV5-4 joined to TRBJ1-1; TRBD1 could be the D gene, as 6 bases match. Specimen: distant non-tumor lung tissue. This clonotype was sampled from a woman aged 55-75 years with non-small cell lung cancer. The DNA reads as follows: TGTGCCAGCAGCTTGCGGGGGCGAAGGAGCACTGAAGCTTTCTTT. It translates as CASSLRGRRSTEAFF. The full variable domain, completed from the reference TRBV5-4 and TRBJ1-1 proteins outside the CDR3, reads ETGVTQSPTHLIKTRGQQVTLRCSSQSGHNTVSWYQQALGQGPQFIFQYYREEENGRGNFPPRFSGLQFPNYSSELNVNALELDDSALYLCASSLRGRRSTEAFFGQGTRLTVV.